The source of this TCR beta chain is a study of shared clonotypes between healthy human individuals. Findings and limits, study-wide: Relative to clonotypes present in all four donors, those not shared had lower generation probabilities. A small donor pool kept down the genetic and exposure-history diversity that was represented. Rarefaction curves obtained for sorted subsets showed sequencing incomplete despite large depth.

Some clones are missing from TCRdb's copy, which holds only in-frame ones; the method was immunoSEQ multiplex PCR. The sample records 950,000 to 1,100,000 clones, around 76% being singletons. This clone has a handful of counts. Its target is not known. Healthy adults negative for HIV, lacking recent acute infections or vaccinations, served as donors. CDR1 is ENHRY and CDR2 is SYGVKD in the germline V gene. V shed 10 bases and J 2 bases; nucleotides not matched to a gene: 8. CDR3 length: 15 residues. J is TRBJ1-2 and V is TRBV10-3, with 12 bases identical to TRBD1. This clonotype was sampled from a man aged 18 to 35 in good health. Sequencing was done on a sample of memory CD4+ T cells sorted from blood. Subset specified: CD45RA-negative fraction. This CDR3 reads CATRDRGLGNYGYTF. CDR3 nucleotide sequence: TGTGCCACCCGGGACAGGGGGCTCGGGAACTATGGCTACACCTTC.